The 23 T cell receptor beta chains below come from one sample, sequenced in a study of T cells expressing NK-cell markers. TCRdb re-analyzed the 5' RACE reads; it lists each CDR3 protein once, without DNA. The sample table includes 300,000 to 450,000 distinct CDR3 sequences. Sequenced sample: blood T cells: a sorted CD56 or NKG2C T cell subset, CD4+ or CD8+ T cells, or bulk PBMC T cells (not recorded which). The receptors come from a man aged 18 to 69 in good health.

This sequence joins TRBV7-8 and TRBJ1-4; there is no DNA to check the TCRdb D call of TRBD1. Germline CDR1 SGHVS, CDR2 FQNEAQ. The CDR3 spans 16 residues. The CDR3 is CASSLDSGTANEKLFF.

J is TRBJ1-2 and V is TRBV27. Germline CDR1 reads MNHEY; CDR2 reads SMNVEV (reference sequence). The CDR3 covers 11 residues. The CDR3 spells CASRSLGGYTF.

The J gene is TRBJ1-1, the V gene TRBV6-1; TCRdb selects TRBD1, and the lack of DNA leaves this call unchecked. The CDR3 length is 15 residues. CDR1 MNHNS and CDR2 SASEGT come from the germline V gene. The CDR3 reads CASSGQGAVNTEAFF.

The rearrangement uses TRBV6-2 or TRBV6-3 and TRBJ2-7. CDR3 length: 11 amino acids. CDR1 MNHEY and CDR2 SVGEGT come from the germline V gene. CDR3 residues: CASSYWDEQYF.

The V gene is TRBV6-1, the J gene TRBJ1-5; TCRdb selects TRBD1, and the lack of DNA leaves this call unchecked. The germline gives CDR1 MNHNS, CDR2 SASEGT. This CDR3 region has 16 residues. CDR3 sequence reads: CASSITGTGGQQPQHF.

This sequence joins TRBV5-5 and TRBJ2-4. CDR3 length equals 12 residues. Per germline, CDR1 SGHKS and CDR2 YYEKEE (reference sequence). CDR3 sequence reads: CASSLVPNIQYF.

The chain joins TRBV25-1 to TRBJ2-1. CDR1 is MGHDK and CDR2 is SYGVNS in the germline V gene. This CDR3 has 15 residues. The CDR3 loop is CASSESQHSYNEQFF.

J is TRBJ2-5 and V is TRBV6-1; absent DNA, TCRdb's TRBD2 call cannot be checked. The CDR3 is 17 residues long. Germline V gene sequence: CDR1 MNHNS, CDR2 SASEGT. The CDR3 sequence: CASRNPPWRGGPGTQYF.

The chain is built from TRBV13 and TRBJ1-3; TCRdb outputs TRBD1, but without DNA this stays unchecked. Germline CDR1 PRHDT, CDR2 FYEKMQ (reference sequence). The CDR3 is 14 residues long. The CDR3 spells CASSIRTAGNTIYF.

The rearrangement joins TRBV6-1 to TRBJ1-2; without DNA, the TCRdb call of TRBD1 cannot be checked. The germline CDR1 and CDR2 sequences are MNHNS and SASEGT. The CDR3 loop spans 14 amino acids. The CDR3: CASSEGQVLYGYTF.

The chain couples TRBV18 to TRBJ2-1; the TCRdb D gene call, TRBD1, has no DNA to confirm it. The CDR3 totals 18 residues. Germline V gene sequence: CDR1 KGHSH, CDR2 LQKENI. The CDR3 spells CASSSFTGGASSYNEQFF.

The V call is TRBV2, the J call TRBJ1-4; the TRBD1 assignment by TCRdb is unverifiable without DNA. Germline CDR1 SNHLY, CDR2 FYNNEI. The CDR3 runs 15 residues. CDR3: CASSYPGQGFEKLFF.

The V gene is TRBV10-3, the J gene TRBJ1-5; TCRdb's D gene call, TRBD1, goes unchecked for lack of DNA. Germline V gene sequence: CDR1 ENHRY, CDR2 SYGVKD. The CDR3 loop spans 14 amino acids. CDR3 in amino acids: CAISSGGAGQPQHF.

The V gene is TRBV2, the J gene TRBJ1-2. This CDR3 is 15 amino acids long. From germline, CDR1 is SNHLY and CDR2 FYNNEI. The CDR3: CASSDEIAFYYGYTF.

This chain uses TRBV20-1 with TRBJ2-7; TCRdb reports TRBD2, a call that lacks DNA to check it against. Germline V gives CDR1 DFQATT, CDR2 SNEGSKA (reference sequence). This CDR3 region has 18 residues. This CDR3 reads CSARISGLGLISSYEQYF.

V is TRBV20-1 and J is TRBJ1-1; TCRdb names TRBD1, which stays unverified in the absence of DNA. The CDR3 is 13 amino acids. Germline assignment: CDR1 DFQATT and CDR2 SNEGSKA (reference sequence). CDR3 region: CSARGGAGTEAFF.

J is TRBJ1-1 and V is TRBV7-2; no DNA is available, so the TRBD1 call from TCRdb remains unchecked. This CDR3 is built from 13 residues. The germline V gene has CDR1 SGHTA and CDR2 FQGNSA. This chain's CDR3 is CASSHKGAFLAFF.

This chain joins TRBV7-9 and TRBJ1-2; TCRdb's D call, TRBD1, is unchecked because there is no DNA. CDR3 length equals 15 residues. Germline assignment: CDR1 SEHNR and CDR2 FQNEAQ (reference sequence). The CDR3 sequence: CASSRGGYPYYGYTF.

The V and J genes are TRBV25-1 and TRBJ2-7. Germline V gene sequence: CDR1 MGHDK, CDR2 SYGVNS. The CDR3 is 13 amino acids. CDR3: CASKDGNSYEQYF.

The chain uses TRBV20-1 and TRBJ2-5; absent DNA, TCRdb's TRBD1 call cannot be checked. The CDR3 runs 16 residues. Germline CDR1 and CDR2: DFQATT and SNEGSKA (reference sequence). This CDR3 reads CSARTDRGTGEETQYF.

CDR3 loop: CASSQAPPGIAVKNEQFF. The V call is TRBV3-1, the J call TRBJ2-1; the D call from TCRdb, TRBD2, cannot be confirmed without DNA. The germline V gene has CDR1 LGHDT and CDR2 YNNKEL (reference sequence). This CDR3 is 18 amino acids long.

The rearrangement links TRBV6-2 or TRBV6-3 to TRBJ1-2. The CDR3 is 14 residues long. Per the germline V gene, CDR1 is MNHEY and CDR2 is SVGEGT. The CDR3 loop is CASSIDNARGGYTF.

The genes are TRBV7-2 and TRBJ2-1; TCRdb's D call, TRBD2, is unchecked because there is no DNA. The CDR3 totals 15 residues. Germline CDR1 and CDR2: SGHTA and FQGNSA. This CDR3 is CASSLNQGRVNEQFF.